This T cell receptor beta chain was obtained from a study of CD8 T cells in ankylosing spondylitis (dated by TCRdb to the late 2010s). As for the study more broadly: The study profiled T cell receptor beta repertoires in healthy donors and ankylosing spondylitis patients to find disease-linked TCR variants. Peripheral blood was sampled, and synovial fluid was additionally collected from ankylosing spondylitis patients. The full study cohort comprised about 25 ankylosing spondylitis patients and about a hundred healthy donors. Beyond this particular receptor, the publication reports: According to the report, matched synovial fluid samples from ankylosing spondylitis patients were significantly enriched for the disease-linked clones. In peripheral blood, the disease-linked clones were found at relatively low frequencies and had a CD8+ phenotype. A TCR beta motif made up of about eight highly homologous amino acid variants appeared to be characteristic of blood from ankylosing spondylitis patients. Some motif variants were previously reported in synovial fluid and blood of reactive arthritis patients, suggesting common disease-initiation mechanisms.

Reads for this sample came from an Illumina HiSeq 2500. Quantitative 5'-RACE with molecular barcodes was the method used to prepare the TCR beta libraries. The original pipeline was this. To identify disease-linked TCR variants, a new computational method was used, one built on a probabilistic model of VDJ rearrangement. TCRdb's own reprocessing of the public reads used fastp at Q25 and MiXCR and kept productive beta chains. Rows with a matching CDR3 protein are joined into one entry that keeps the most common DNA and genes. It is TCRdb's table, rather than the study itself, that gives the V and J calls and clone size. In all, the sample holds 200,000 to 250,000 distinct CDR3 sequences, and about 10% of those were seen once. 2.6% of the sample comes from the top ten. This clonotype showed up many times. This clone's antigen is unknown. Qualities for individual bases were not recorded, and no much larger clone is one base off.

The CDR3 runs 17 amino acids, cysteine and phenylalanine included. CDR3 DNA is the only sequence kept; it has 51 bases, read in frame from the first base. Trimming at the junction amounts to 0 bases on V and 0 bases on J, and the germline ends lie 15 bases apart. The germline V gene provides CDR1 MNHEY and CDR2 SVGAGI. This TCR was recovered from a male donor with ankylosing spondylitis or in good health (not recorded which). Sequences were obtained from blood, either unsorted or a sorted T cell fraction (not recorded which). The rearrangement combines TRBV6-5 with TRBJ2-7; the best D guess is TRBD2, with 5 bases matching. The CDR3 corresponds to CASSYSPAGRASYEQYF. DNA sequence: TGTGCCAGCAGTTACTCCCCGGCCGGGCGGGCCTCCTACGAGCAGTACTTC.